These 4 T cell receptor beta chains share one sample of origin, sequenced in a study of memory CD4+ T cells and cytomegalovirus serostatus. Libraries were prepared by immunoSEQ multiplex PCR; TCRdb keeps only in-frame clonotypes and omits some of them. The table shows about 50,000 clones, with under 85% occurring only once. Single viable CD3+CD4+CD8-CD45RO+ cells were sorted as the memory CD4+ T cells. Material: memory CD4+ T cells from blood. The receptors come from an adult in good health and CMV-seronegative.

The chain is built from TRBV7-9 and TRBJ1-1; the D gene is possibly TRBD1 (5 bases). Trimming left V 3 bases short and J 1 base short, with 9 bases between. The CDR3 extends over 14 amino acids. Per germline, CDR1 SEHNR and CDR2 FQNEAQ (reference sequence). The DNA for the CDR3 is TGTGCCAGCAGCTTTCAGGGTAGGAACACTGAAGCTTTCTTT. Amino acid sequence: CASSFQGRNTEAFF.

The J gene is TRBJ1-3, the V gene TRBV5-1, with D maybe TRBD1 (5 bases). The V end was cut by 4 bases, the J end by 0 bases, with 17 bases between. The CDR3 is 17 residues long. Per the germline V gene, CDR1 is SGHRS and CDR2 is YFSETQ. CDR3 in DNA: TGCGCCAGCAGCCCCGCGACGGGGACCCCCTCTGGAAACACCATATATTTT. This sequence encodes CASSPATGTPSGNTIYF. The full variable domain, completed using reference TRBV5-1 and TRBJ1-3, is KAGVTQTPRYLIKTRGQQVTLSCSPISGHRSVSWYQQTPGQGLQFLFEYFSETQRNKGNFPGRFSGRQFSNSRSEMNVSTLELGDSALYLCASSPATGTPSGNTIYFGEGSWLTVV.

The V gene is TRBV18, the J gene TRBJ1-5; 10 bases are shared with TRBD1. The V and J ends lost 1 base and 1 base, in that order; junction bases with no gene match: 1. CDR3 length equals 16 residues. The germline gives CDR1 KGHSH, CDR2 LQKENI. CDR3 DNA: TGTGCCAGCTCACCACTGGGACAGGGGAGCAATCAGCCCCAGCATTTT. Encoded protein: CASSPLGQGSNQPQHF.

This clone was recorded once. The CDR3 bases are TGTGCCAGCAGCGGATTAGCCAAAGAGACCCAGTACTTC. Translation: CASSGLAKETQYF. The V call is TRBV7-2, the J call TRBJ2-5; D gene ambiguous. This CDR3 comprises 13 residues. CDR1 and CDR2 (germline): SGHTA, FQGNSA. V gave up 5 bases and J gave up 3 bases, with 10 bases separating them.